This entry concerns a single T cell receptor beta chain. Orbital computed tomography and thyroid ultrasound, along with TRAb, serum thyroxine and clinical symptoms, underpinned diagnosis. These data are taken from a study of Graves' ophthalmopathy and Graves' hyperthyroidism. RNA transcripts were the source from which TCR beta CDR3 regions were amplified. The first-round RT-PCR employed HTBI primers together with the Qiagen OneStep RT-PCR kit. A multiplex PCR was then performed as the second round. Via MiXCR, TCRdb re-called the multiplex PCR reads, giving one row per CDR3 protein. The sample contains some 400,000 distinct CDR3 sequences, approximately 20% of which appear only once. J was trimmed by 4 bases and V by 1 base; bases with no gene match: 4. The germline V gene encodes CDR1 LGHDT and CDR2 YNNKEL (reference sequence). The CDR3 has 15 residues.

The rearrangement joins TRBV3-1 to TRBJ2-7, with 10 bases fitting TRBD2. The sample comprised peripheral blood. The receptor was isolated from a woman aged 18-29 years with Graves' ophthalmopathy. In nucleotides, the CDR3 is TGTGCCAGCAGCCAAGGGACTAGCGGAATTTACGAGCAGTACTTC. This translates into CASSQGTSGIYEQYF.